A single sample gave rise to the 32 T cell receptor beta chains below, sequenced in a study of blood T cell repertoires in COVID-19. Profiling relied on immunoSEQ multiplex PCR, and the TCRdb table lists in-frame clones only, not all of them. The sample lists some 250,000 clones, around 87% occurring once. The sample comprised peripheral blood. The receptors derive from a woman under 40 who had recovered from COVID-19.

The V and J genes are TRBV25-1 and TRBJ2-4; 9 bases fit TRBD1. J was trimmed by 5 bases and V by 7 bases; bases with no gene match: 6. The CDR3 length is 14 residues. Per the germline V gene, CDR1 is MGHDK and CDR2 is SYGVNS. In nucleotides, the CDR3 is TGTGCCAGCACCTCACGGACAGGGGAAAACATTCAGTACTTC. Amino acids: CASTSRTGENIQYF.

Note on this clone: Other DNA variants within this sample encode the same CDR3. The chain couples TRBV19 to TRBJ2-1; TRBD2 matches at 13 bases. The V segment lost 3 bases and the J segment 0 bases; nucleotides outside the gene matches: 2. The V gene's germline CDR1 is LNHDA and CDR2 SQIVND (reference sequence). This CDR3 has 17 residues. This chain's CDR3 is CASSMGLAGNSYNEQFF. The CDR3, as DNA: TGTGCCAGTAGTATGGGACTAGCGGGGAACTCCTACAATGAGCAGTTCTTC. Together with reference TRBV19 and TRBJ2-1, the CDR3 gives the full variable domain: DGGITQSPKYLFRKEGQNVTLSCEQNLNHDAMYWYRQDPGQGLRLIYYSQIVNDFQKGDIAEGYSVSREKKESFPLTVTSAQKNPTAFYLCASSMGLAGNSYNEQFFGPGTRLTVL.

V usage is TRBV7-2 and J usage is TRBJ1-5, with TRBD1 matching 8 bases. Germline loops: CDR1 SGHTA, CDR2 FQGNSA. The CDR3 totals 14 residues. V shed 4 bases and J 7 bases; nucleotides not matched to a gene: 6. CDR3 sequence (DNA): TGTGCCAGCAGCTCGGACAGGGCTTGGCAGCCCCAGCATTTT. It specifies CASSSDRAWQPQHF.

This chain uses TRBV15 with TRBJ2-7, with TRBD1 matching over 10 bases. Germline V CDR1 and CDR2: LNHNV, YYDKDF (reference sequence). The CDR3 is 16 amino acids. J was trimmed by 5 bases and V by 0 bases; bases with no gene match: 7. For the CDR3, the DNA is TGTGCCACCAGCAGAGAAGCCGGGACAGGGGCACACGAGCAGTACTTC. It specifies CATSREAGTGAHEQYF.

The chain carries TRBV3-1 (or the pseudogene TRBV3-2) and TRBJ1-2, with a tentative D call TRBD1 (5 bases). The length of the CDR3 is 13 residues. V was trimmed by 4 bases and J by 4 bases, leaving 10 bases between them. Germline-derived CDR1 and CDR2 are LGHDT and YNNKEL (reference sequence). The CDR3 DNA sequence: TGTGCCAGCAGCCTTCGGCAGGGCTATGGCTACACCTTC. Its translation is CASSLRQGYGYTF.

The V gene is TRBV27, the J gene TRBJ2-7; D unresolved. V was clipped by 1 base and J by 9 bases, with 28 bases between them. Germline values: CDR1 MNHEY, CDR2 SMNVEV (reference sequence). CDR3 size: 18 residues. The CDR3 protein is CASSLFRIEDLFFGPQYF. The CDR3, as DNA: TGTGCCAGCAGTTTATTCCGCATAGAGGATCTCTTTTTCGGTCCGCAGTACTTC.

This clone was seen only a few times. DNA of the CDR3: TGTGCCTGGGGCGATGGGGCGAGCACAGATACGCAGTATTTT. Its translation: CAWGDGASTDTQYF. The rearrangement links TRBV30 to TRBJ2-3; D may be TRBD1 (5 bases). V lost 5 bases to trimming and J lost 0 bases, with 12 bases between them. CDR1 and CDR2 from the germline V gene are GTSNPN and SVGIG (reference sequence). This CDR3 has 14 amino acids.

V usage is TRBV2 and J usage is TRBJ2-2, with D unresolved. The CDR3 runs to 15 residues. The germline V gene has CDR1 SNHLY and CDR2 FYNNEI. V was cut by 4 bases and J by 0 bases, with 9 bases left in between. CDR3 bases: TGTGCCAGCAGTGTCAAGAGATCGAACACCGGGGAGCTGTTTTTT. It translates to CASSVKRSNTGELFF.

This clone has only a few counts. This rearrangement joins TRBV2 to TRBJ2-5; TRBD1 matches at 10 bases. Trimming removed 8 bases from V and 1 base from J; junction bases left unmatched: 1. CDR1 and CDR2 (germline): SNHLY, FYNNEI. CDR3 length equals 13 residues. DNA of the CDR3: TGTGCCAGCCGGACAGGGGGCCAAGAGACCCAGTACTTC. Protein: CASRTGGQETQYF.

In nucleotides, the CDR3 is TGTGCCAGCAGTGAGGCGGGGGGAATAGATACGCAGTATTTT. Translation gives CASSEAGGIDTQYF. The chain uses TRBV2 and TRBJ2-3, with 8 bases lining up with TRBD2. J gave up 5 bases and V 3 bases, and 4 bases lay outside the gene matches. There are 14 residues in the CDR3. Germline CDR1 reads SNHLY; CDR2 reads FYNNEI.

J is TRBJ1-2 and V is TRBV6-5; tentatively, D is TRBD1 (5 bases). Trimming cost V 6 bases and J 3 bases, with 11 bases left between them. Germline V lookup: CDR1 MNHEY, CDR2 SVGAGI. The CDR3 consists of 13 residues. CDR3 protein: CASSGGIHYGYTF. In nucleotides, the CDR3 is TGTGCCAGCAGCGGGGGGATTCACTATGGCTACACCTTC.

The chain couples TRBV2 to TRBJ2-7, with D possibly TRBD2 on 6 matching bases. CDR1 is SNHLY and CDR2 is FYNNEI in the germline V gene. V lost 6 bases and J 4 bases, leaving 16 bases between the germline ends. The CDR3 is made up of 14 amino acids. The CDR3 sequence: CASSTTRLGYEQYF. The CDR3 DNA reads TGTGCCAGCAGCACGACCCGACTAGGGTACGAGCAGTACTTC.

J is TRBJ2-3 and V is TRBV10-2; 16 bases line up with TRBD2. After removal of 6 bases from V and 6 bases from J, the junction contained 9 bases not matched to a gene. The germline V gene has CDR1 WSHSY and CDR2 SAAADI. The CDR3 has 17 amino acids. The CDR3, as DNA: TGCGCCAGCAGAAAACCGGGACTAGCGGGGGGGCCTGATACGCAGTATTTT. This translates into CASRKPGLAGGPDTQYF.

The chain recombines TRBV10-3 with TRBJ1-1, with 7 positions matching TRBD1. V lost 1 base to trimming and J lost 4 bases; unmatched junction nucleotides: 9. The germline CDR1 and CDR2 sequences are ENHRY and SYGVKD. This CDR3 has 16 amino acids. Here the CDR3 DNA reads TGTGCCATCAGTGAGTTAAACCACAGGGGAAGCACTGAAGCTTTCTTT. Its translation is CAISELNHRGSTEAFF.

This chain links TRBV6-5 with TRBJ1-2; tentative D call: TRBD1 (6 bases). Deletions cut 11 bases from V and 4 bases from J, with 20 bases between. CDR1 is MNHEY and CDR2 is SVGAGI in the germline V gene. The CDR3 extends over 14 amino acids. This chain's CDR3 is CAVNSGGLGYGYTF. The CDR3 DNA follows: TGTGCCGTCAATTCCGGGGGGCTCGGCTATGGCTACACCTTC.

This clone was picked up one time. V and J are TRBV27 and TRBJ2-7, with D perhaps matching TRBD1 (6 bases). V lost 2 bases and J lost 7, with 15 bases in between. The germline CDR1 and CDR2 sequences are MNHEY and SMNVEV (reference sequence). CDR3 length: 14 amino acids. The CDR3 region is CASSLTRGAGEQYF. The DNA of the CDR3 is TGTGCCAGCAGTTTAACCAGGGGTGCTGGGGAGCAGTACTTC.

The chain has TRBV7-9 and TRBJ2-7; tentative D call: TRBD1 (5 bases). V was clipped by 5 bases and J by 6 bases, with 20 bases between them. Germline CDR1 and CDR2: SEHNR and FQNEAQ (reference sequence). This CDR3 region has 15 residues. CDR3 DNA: TGTGCCAGCAGCCATGACAGCCGAAAGGGTACCGAGCAGTACTTC. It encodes CASSHDSRKGTEQYF.

The CDR3 protein is CASRLQQGYYEQYF. The DNA for the CDR3 is TGTGCCAGCAGGCTCCAACAGGGGTACTACGAGCAGTACTTC. V gene TRBV6-5 combines with J gene TRBJ2-7, with TRBD1 matching 7 bases. CDR1 is MNHEY and CDR2 is SVGAGI in the germline V gene. The length of the CDR3 is 14 residues. J gave up 3 bases and V 6 bases, and 8 bases lay outside the gene matches.

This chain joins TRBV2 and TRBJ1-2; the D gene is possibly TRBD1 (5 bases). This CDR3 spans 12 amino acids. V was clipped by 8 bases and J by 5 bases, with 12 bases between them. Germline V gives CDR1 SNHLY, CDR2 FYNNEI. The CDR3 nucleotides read TGTGCCAGCGTCCCGGGGGGTTATGGCTACACCTTC. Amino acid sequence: CASVPGGYGYTF.

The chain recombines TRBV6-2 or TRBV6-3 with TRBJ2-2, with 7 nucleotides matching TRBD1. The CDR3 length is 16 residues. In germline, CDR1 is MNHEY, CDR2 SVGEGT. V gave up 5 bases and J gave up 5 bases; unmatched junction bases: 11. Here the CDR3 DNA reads TGTGCCAGCAGTCACGGCACAGGGGTAGGTACCGGGGAGCTGTTTTTT. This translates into CASSHGTGVGTGELFF.

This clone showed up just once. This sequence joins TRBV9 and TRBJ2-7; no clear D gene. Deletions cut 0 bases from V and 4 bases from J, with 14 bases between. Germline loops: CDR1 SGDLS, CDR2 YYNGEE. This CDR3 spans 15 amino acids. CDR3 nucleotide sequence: TGTGCCAGCAGCGTAGGAGGCAGCGTTCAGTACGAGCAGTACTTC. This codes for CASSVGGSVQYEQYF.

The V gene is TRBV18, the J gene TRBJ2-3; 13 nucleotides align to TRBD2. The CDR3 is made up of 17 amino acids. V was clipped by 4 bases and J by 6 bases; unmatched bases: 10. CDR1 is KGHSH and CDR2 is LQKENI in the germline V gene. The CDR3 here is CASSRGLAGVGADTQYF. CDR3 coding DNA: TGTGCCAGCTCACGTGGACTAGCGGGGGTCGGAGCCGATACGCAGTATTTT. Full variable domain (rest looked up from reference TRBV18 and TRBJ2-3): NAGVMQNPRHLVRRRGQEARLRCSPMKGHSHVYWYRQLPEEGLKFMVYLQKENIIDESGMPKERFSAEFPKEGPSILRIQQVVRGDSAAYFCASSRGLAGVGADTQYFGPGTRLTVL.

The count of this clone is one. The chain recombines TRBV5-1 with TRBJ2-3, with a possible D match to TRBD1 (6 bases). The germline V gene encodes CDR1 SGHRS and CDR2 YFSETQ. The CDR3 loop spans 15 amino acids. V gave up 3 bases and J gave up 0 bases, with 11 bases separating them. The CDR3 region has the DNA TGCGCCAGCAGCTGGGGGACAACTAGCACAGATACGCAGTATTTT. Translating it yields CASSWGTTSTDTQYF.

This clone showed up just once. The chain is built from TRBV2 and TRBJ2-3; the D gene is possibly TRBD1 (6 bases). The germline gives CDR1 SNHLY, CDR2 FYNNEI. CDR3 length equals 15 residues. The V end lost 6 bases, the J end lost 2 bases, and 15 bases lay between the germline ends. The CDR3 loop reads CASRNTGINTDTQYF. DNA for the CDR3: TGTGCCAGCAGAAATACAGGGATTAACACAGATACGCAGTATTTT.

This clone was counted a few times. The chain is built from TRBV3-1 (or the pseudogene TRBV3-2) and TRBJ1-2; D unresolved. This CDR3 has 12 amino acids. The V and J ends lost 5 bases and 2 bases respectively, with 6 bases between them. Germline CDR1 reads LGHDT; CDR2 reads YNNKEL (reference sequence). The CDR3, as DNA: TGTGCCAGCAGCGAACAGAACTATGGCTACACCTTC. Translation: CASSEQNYGYTF.

The CDR3 sequence is CASSPTGDRAPYGYTF. The CDR3 DNA reads TGTGCCAGCAGTCCTACAGGGGATAGGGCGCCCTATGGCTACACCTTC. The chain has TRBV6-4 and TRBJ1-2; TRBD1 matches 7 bases. CDR1 and CDR2 (germline): MRHNA, SNTAGT. The CDR3 has 16 amino acids. The V gene end was trimmed by 5 bases and the J gene end by 4 bases; junction bases not matched to a gene: 13.

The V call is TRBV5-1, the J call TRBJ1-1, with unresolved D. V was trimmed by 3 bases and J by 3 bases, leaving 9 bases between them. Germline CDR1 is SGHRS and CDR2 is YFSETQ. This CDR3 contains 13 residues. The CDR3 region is CASSWRRDTEAFF. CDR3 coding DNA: TGCGCCAGCAGCTGGCGGAGGGACACTGAAGCTTTCTTT.

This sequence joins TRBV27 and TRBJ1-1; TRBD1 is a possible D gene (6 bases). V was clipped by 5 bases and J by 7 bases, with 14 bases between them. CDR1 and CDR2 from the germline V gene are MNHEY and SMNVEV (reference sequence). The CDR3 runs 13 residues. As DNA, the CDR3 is TGTGCCAGCAGTCTGACAGGAGAACATGAAGCTTTCTTT. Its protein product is CASSLTGEHEAFF.

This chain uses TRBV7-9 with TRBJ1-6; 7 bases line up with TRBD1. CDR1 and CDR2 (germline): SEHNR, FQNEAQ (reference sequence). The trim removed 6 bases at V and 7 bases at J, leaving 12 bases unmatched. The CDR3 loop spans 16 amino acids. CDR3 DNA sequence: TGTGCCAGCAGTTATCAACCGACAGGGATAAATTCACCCCTCCACTTT. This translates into CASSYQPTGINSPLHF.

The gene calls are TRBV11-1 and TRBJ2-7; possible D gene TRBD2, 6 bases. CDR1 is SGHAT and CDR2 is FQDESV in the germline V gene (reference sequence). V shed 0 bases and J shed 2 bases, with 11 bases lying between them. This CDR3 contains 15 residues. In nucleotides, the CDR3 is TGTGCCAGCAGCTTAGCCGCGGGGATTACCTACGAGCAGTACTTC. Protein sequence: CASSLAAGITYEQYF.

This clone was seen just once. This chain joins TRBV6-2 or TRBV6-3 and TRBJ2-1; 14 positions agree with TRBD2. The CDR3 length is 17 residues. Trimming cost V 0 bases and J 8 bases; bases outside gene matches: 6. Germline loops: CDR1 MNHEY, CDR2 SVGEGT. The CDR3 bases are TGTGCCAGCAGTTACTCGACTAGCGGGGGGGCCTGGGATGAGCAGTTCTTC. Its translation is CASSYSTSGGAWDEQFF.

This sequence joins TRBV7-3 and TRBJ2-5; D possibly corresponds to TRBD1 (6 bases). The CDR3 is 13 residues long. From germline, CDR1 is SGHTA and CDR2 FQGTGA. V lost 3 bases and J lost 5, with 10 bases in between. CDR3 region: CASSFRQGETQYF. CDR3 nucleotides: TGTGCCAGCAGCTTTCGGCAGGGGGAGACCCAGTACTTC.